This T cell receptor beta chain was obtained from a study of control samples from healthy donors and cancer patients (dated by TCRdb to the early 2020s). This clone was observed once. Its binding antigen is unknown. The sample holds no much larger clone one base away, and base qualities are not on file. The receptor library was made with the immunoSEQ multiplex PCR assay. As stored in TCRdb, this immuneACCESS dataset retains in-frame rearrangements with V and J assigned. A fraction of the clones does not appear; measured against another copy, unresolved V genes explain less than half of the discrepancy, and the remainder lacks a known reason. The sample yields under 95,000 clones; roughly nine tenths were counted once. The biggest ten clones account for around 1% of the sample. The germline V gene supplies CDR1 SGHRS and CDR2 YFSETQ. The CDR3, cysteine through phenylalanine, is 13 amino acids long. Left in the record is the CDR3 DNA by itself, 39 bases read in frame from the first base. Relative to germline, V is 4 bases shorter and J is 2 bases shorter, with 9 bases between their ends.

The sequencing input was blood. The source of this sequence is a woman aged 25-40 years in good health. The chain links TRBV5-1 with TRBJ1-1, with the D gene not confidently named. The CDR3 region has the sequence CASSPEINTEAFF. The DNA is TGCGCCAGCAGCCCAGAGATTAACACTGAAGCTTTCTTT.